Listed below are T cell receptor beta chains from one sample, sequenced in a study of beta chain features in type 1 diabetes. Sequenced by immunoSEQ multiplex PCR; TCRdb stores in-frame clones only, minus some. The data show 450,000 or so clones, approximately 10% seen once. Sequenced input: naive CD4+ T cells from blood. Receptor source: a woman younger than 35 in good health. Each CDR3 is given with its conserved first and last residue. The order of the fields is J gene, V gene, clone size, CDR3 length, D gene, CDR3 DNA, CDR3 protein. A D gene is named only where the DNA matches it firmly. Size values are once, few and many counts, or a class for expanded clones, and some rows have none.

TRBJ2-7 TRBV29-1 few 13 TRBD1 TGCAGCGTCAGCCCGGGACAGACCTACGAGCAGTACTTC CSVSPGQTYEQYF
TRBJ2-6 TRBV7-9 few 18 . TGTGCCAGCAGCTTAGCGAGGGCAGGGATCTCTGGGGCCAACGTCCTGACTTTC CASSLARAGISGANVLTF
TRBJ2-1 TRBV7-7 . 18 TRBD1 TGTGCCAGCAGCAGTACAGCCGACAGGGCTAGATCCTACAATGAGCAGTTCTTC CASSSTADRARSYNEQFF
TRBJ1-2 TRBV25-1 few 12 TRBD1 TGTGCCAGCAGTACAGGGGTAAGCGGCTACACCTTC CASSTGVSGYTF
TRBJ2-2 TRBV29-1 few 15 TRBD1 TGCAGCGAAACTCAGACAGGGCGCAACACCGGGGAGCTGTTTTTT CSETQTGRNTGELFF
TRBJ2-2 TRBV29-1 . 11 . TGCAGCGCTAGAGACACCGGGGAGCTGTTTTTT CSARDTGELFF
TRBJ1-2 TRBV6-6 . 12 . TGTGCCAGTGGGGAGTGGAACTATGGCTACACCTTC CASGEWNYGYTF
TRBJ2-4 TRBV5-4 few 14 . TGTGCCAGCAGCTCAAACGTAGCCAAAAACATTCAGTACTTC CASSSNVAKNIQYF
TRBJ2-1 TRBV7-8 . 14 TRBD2 TGTGCCAGCAGCTTAGAAGCGGGAGAAAATGAGCAGTTCTTC CASSLEAGENEQFF
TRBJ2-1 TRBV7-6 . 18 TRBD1 TGTGCCAGCAGCTTTGGGACAGGGGTTAACCCGTCCTACAATGAGCAGTTCTTC CASSFGTGVNPSYNEQFF
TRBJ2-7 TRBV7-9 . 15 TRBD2 TGTGCCAGCAGCCCCGTCGGGGGGGTGTGGGACGAGCAGTACTTC CASSPVGGVWDEQYF
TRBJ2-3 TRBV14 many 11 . TGTGCCAGCGCCCTGCGGGATACGCAGTATTTT CASALRDTQYF
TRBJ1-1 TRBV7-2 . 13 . TGTGCCAGCAGCTTAGGGTCGTCCACTGAAGCTTTCTTT CASSLGSSTEAFF
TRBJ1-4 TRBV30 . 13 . TGTGCCTGGAAGCCTTCCTGGGATGAAAAACTGTTTTTT CAWKPSWDEKLFF
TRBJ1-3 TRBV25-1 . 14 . TGTGCCAGCAGTGAACGGCTTTCTGGAAACACCATATATTTT CASSERLSGNTIYF
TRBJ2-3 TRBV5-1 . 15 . TGCGCCAGCAGCTTGTCGGGGCCTAGCACAGATACGCAGTATTTT CASSLSGPSTDTQYF
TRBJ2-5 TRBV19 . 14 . TGTGCCAGTAGTCTTGGCAACCGAAGAGAGACCCAGTACTTC CASSLGNRRETQYF
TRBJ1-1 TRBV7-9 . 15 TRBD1 TGTGCCAGCAGCTTATCGGCAGGGGGGGACACTGAAGCTTTCTTT CASSLSAGGDTEAFF
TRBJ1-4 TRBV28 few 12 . TGTGCCACCACACAAGTTAATGAAAAACTGTTTTTT CATTQVNEKLFF
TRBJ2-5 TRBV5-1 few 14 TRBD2 TGCGCCAGCAGCTTGGGCGGGAGCGGAGAGACCCAGTACTTC CASSLGGSGETQYF
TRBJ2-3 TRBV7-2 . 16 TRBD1 TGTGCCAGCAGCACGACAGGGGGTTCCTACACAGATACGCAGTATTTT CASSTTGGSYTDTQYF
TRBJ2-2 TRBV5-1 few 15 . TGCGCCAGCAAAAAGGGAACGGTGAACACCGGGGAGCTGTTTTTT CASKKGTVNTGELFF
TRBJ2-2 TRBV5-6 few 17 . TGTGCCAGCAAGCTTGGGGGAAGGTCTGCGAACACCGGGGAGCTGTTTTTT CASKLGGRSANTGELFF
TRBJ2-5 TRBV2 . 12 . TGTGCCAGCGGCGGCGGACAAGAGACCCAGTACTTC CASGGGQETQYF
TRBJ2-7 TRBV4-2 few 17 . TGTGCCAGCAGCTTAGCCCCACATGAGAGGCAGACCTACGAGCAGTACTTC CASSLAPHERQTYEQYF
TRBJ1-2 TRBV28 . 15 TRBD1 TGTGCCAGCAGCAAAGGGACAGGGAGGATTGGTGGCTACACCTTC CASSKGTGRIGGYTF
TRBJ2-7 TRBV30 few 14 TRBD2 TGTGCCTGGAGTGGTCGGCTAGCGGGAGGAGGGCAGTACTTC CAWSGRLAGGGQYF
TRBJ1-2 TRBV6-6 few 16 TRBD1 TGTGCCAGCAGTTACACCAAGGACAGGGTCGGCTATGGCTACACCTTC CASSYTKDRVGYGYTF
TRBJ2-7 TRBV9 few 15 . TGTGCCAGCAGCGTAGTACAGTCTTCGTTCTACGAGCAGTACTTC CASSVVQSSFYEQYF